This T cell receptor (beta chain) was sequenced during a study of blood T cell repertoires in COVID-19. This CDR3 is 13 amino acids long. V dropped 8 bases and J dropped 1 base, with 11 bases sitting between them. Germline loops: CDR1 LNHDA, CDR2 SQIVND (reference sequence). The table came from immunoSEQ multiplex PCR; TCRdb's copy has only in-frame clones and leaves some out. The sample holds about 350,000 clones, roughly 87% seen once. This receptor was identified in a woman aged 25 to 39 who had recovered from COVID-19. Sequenced: PBMCs or T cells enriched from blood (not recorded which). The chain is built from TRBV19 and TRBJ1-1; weak D call: TRBD1 (6 bases). The CDR3 DNA is TGTGCCAGTGGGTGGACAGAGAACACTGAAGCTTTCTTT. It codes for CASGWTENTEAFF.